The T cell receptor beta chain described here comes from a study of beta chain features in type 1 diabetes. Across the whole study: Cell yields, gender and age were similar in healthy donors and patients. Examination covered around 100 million sorted cells spanning all samples. Study-level findings and limits: Cells with high TCR expression could be over-represented when cDNA is sequenced. Still unanswered here is whether HLA type influences TCRB rearrangement. For Type 1 diabetes patients, all four CD4+ subsets carried TCRB CDR3s that were moderately but significantly shorter.

Germline CDR1 is SGDLS and CDR2 is YYNGEE. This CDR3 is 14 amino acids long. After removal of 3 bases from V and 4 bases from J, the junction contained 6 bases not matched to a gene. As regards this clone: What it binds is not known.

The study reverse transcribed the entire isolated RNA, so it sequenced expressed TCRB transcripts. The table came from immunoSEQ multiplex PCR; TCRdb's copy has only in-frame clones and leaves some out. This table holds around 250,000 clones, approximately 15% found once. V and J are TRBV9 and TRBJ1-2; 7 nucleotides match TRBD1. The material sequenced was naive CD4+ T cells from blood. The sequence was obtained from a man in his thirties or forties with type 1 diabetes. The CDR3 reads CASSATTGTYGYTF. The CDR3, as DNA: TGTGCCAGCAGCGCAACGACAGGGACCTATGGCTACACCTTC.